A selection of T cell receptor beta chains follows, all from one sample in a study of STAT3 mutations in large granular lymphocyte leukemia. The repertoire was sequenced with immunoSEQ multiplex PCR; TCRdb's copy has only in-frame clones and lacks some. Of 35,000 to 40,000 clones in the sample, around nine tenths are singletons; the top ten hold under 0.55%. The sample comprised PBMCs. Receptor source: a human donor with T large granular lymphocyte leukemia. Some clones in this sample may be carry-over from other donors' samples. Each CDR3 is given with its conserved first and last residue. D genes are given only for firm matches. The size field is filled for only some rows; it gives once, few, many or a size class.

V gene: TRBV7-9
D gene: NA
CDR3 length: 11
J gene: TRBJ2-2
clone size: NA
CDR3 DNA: TGTGCCTCCCAAACGACCGGGGAGCTGTTTTTT
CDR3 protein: CASQTTGELFF

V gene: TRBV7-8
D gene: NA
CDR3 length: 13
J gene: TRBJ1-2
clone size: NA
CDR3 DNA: TGTGCCAGCAGCTTGGACAGAATGTCTGGCTACACCTTC
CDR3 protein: CASSLDRMSGYTF

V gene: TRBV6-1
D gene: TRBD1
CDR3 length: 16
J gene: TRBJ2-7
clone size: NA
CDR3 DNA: TGTGCCAGCAGTGAGGGGGGACAGGTCTTAGAGTGCGAGCAGTACTTC
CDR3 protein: CASSEGGQVLECEQYF

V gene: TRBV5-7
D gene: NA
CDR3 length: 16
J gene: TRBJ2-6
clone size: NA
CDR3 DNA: TGTGCCAGCAGCTTTGGGTCCAGGGCCGGGGCCAACGTCCTGACTTTC
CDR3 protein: CASSFGSRAGANVLTF

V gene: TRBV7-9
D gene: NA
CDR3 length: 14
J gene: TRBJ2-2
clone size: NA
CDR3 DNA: TGTGCCAGCAGCATATCCGGGGACACCGGGGAGCTGTTTTTT
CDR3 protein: CASSISGDTGELFF

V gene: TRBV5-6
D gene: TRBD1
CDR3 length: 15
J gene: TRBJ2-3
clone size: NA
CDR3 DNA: TGTGCCAGCAGCTGGGGACAGGGGTCCACAGATACGCAGTATTTT
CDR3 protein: CASSWGQGSTDTQYF

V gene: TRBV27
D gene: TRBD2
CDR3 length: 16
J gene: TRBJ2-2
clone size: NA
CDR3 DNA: TGTGCCAGCAGTCAACTAGCGGGGGCGAACACCGGGGAGCTGTTTTTT
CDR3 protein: CASSQLAGANTGELFF

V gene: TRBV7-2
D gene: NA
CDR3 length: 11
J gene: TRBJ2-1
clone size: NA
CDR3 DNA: TGTGCCACCCTCCGGGGCAATGAGCAGTTCTTC
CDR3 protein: CATLRGNEQFF

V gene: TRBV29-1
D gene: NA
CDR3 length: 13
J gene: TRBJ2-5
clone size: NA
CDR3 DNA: TGCAGCGTCGGGGCCCAAACACAAGAGACCCAGTACTTC
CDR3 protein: CSVGAQTQETQYF

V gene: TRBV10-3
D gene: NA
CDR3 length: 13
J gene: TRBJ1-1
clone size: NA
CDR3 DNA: TGTGCCATCAGTGAGTGGCAGGGCCCTGAAGCTTTCTTT
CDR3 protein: CAISEWQGPEAFF

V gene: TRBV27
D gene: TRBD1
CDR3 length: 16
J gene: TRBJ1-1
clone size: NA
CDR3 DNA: TGTGCCAGCAGTTTGATAAGGGACAGCGGGAACACTGAAGCTTTCTTT
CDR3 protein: CASSLIRDSGNTEAFF

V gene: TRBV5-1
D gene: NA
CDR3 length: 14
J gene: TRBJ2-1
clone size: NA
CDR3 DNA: TGCGCCAGCAGGTTGGGGGACCCATTCGATGAGCAGTTCTTC
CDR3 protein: CASRLGDPFDEQFF

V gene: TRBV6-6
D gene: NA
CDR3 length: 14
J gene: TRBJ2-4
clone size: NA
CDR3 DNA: TGTGCCAGCTTTACCGGACGTGGGGAGAACATTCAGTACTTC
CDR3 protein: CASFTGRGENIQYF

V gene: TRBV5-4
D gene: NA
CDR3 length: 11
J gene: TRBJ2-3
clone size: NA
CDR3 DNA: TGTGCCAGCGGGGACACAGATACGCAGTATTTT
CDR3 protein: CASGDTDTQYF

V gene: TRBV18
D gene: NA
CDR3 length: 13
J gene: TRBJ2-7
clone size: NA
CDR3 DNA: TGTGCCAGCTCACTCCCACAGGGCTACGAGCAGTACTTC
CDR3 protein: CASSLPQGYEQYF

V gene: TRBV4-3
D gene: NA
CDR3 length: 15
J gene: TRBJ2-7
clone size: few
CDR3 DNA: TGCGCCAGCAGCCAAGATAGGAGGCAGTCCTACGAGCAGTACTTC
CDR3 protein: CASSQDRRQSYEQYF

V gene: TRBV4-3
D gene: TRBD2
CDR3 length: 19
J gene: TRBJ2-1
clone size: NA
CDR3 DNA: TGCGCCAGCAGCCAAGACCAGGGACTAGCGGGGGCCGCTTACAATGAGCAGTTCTTC
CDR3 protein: CASSQDQGLAGAAYNEQFF

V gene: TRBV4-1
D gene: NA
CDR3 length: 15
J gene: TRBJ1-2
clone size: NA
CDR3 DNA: TGCGCCAGCAGCCAAGGGATCGAGGCGGCGGGGGGCTACACCTTC
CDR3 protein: CASSQGIEAAGGYTF

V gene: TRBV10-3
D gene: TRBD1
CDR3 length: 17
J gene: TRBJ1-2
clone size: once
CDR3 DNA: TGTGCCATCAGTTCCTCCGGGACAGGGGGCATCGACTATGGCTACACCTTC
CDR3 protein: CAISSSGTGGIDYGYTF

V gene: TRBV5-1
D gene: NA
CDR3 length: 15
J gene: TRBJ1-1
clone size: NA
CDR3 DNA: TGCGCCAGCAGCGATGCCACTGGGATGAACACTGAAGCTTTCTTT
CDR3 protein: CASSDATGMNTEAFF

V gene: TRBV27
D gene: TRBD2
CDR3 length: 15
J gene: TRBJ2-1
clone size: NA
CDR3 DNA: TGTGCCAGCAGTTTATTCCGGGGGGGCGGAAATGAGCAGTTCTTC
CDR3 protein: CASSLFRGGGNEQFF

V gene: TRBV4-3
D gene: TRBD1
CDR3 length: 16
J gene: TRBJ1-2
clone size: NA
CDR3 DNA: TGCGCCAGCAGCCACGTTTCCGGGACAGGGGGCCTTGGCTACACCTTC
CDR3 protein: CASSHVSGTGGLGYTF

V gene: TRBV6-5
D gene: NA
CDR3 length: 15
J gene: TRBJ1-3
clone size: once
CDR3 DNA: TGTGCCAGCAGTTACTCAATGTCAGTCGGAAACACCATATATTTT
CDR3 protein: CASSYSMSVGNTIYF

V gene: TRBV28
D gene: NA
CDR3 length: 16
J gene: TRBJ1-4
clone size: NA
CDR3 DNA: TGTGCCAGCAGTATCACCTGGGGTTCCCCTAATGAAAAACTGTTTTTT
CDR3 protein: CASSITWGSPNEKLFF

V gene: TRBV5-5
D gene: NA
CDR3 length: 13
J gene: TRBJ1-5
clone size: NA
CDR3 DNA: TGTGCCAGCAGCTTGGAGGGAACTCAGCCCCAGCATTTT
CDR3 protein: CASSLEGTQPQHF

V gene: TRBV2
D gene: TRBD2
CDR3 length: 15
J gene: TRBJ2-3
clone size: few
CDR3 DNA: TGTGCCAGCAGGGAGCCCGGGGGGGCCGGAGATACGCAGTATTTT
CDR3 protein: CASREPGGAGDTQYF

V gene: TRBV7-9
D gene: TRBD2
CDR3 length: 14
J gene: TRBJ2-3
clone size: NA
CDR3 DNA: TGTGCCAGCAGCTTAGGGCTAGCGGTCTTTACGCAGTATTTT
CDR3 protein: CASSLGLAVFTQYF

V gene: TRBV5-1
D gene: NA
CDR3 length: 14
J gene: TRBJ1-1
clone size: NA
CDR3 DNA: TGCGCCAGCAGCTTGGGAGGGGGAACGGCTGAAGCTTTCTTT
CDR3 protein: CASSLGGGTAEAFF

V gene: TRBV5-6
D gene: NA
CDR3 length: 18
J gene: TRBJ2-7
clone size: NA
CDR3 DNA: TGTGCCAGCAATCTTGGAGGTGTTAGGAGGTTTGGCAGGGGAGAGCAGTACTTC
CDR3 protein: CASNLGGVRRFGRGEQYF

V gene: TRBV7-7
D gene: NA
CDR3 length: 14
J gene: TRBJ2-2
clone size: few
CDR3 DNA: TGTGCTAGCAGCTTAAGACTAGGCGCCGGGGAGCTGTTTTTT
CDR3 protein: CASSLRLGAGELFF

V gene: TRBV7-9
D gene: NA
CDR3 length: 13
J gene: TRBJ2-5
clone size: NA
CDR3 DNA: TGTGCCAGCAGGATCGCGGGCCAAGAGACCCAGTACTTC
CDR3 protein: CASRIAGQETQYF

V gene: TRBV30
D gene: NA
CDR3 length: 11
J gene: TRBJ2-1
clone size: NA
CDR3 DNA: TGTGCCTGGAGTCTAGTCGATGAGCAGTTCTTC
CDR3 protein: CAWSLVDEQFF

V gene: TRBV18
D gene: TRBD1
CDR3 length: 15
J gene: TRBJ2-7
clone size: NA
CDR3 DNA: TGTGCCAGCTCAGGCCCAGGGACAGGGCTCTACGAGCAGTACTTC
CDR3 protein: CASSGPGTGLYEQYF

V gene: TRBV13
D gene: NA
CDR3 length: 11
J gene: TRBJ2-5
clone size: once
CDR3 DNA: TGTGCCAGCAGCCATAAAGAGACCCAGTACTTC
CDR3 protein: CASSHKETQYF

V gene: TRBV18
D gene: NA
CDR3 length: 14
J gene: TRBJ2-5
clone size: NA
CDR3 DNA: TGTGCCAGCTCACCAAGGCGGGGGCTAGAGACCCAGTACTTC
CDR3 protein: CASSPRRGLETQYF

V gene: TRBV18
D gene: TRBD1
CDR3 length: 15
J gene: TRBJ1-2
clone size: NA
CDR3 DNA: TGTGCCAGCTCACCACTGGACAGGCCTCTCTATGGCTACACCTTC
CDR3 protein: CASSPLDRPLYGYTF

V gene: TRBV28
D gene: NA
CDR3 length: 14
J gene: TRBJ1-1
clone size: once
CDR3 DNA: TGTGCCAGCAGCCAGACAAGGGTGTCCACTGAAGCTTTCTTT
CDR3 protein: CASSQTRVSTEAFF